Each of the 32 T cell receptor beta chains below was sequenced from the same sample in a study of OX40 agonist ivuxolimab in advanced cancers. Data came from immunoSEQ multiplex PCR; TCRdb stores just in-frame clones and leaves some out. Among about 82,000 clones listed, roughly 86% were seen once. Sequenced here: CD4+ or CD8+ T cells sorted from blood, sampled in a trial of the OX40 agonist ivuxolimab. The receptor set was obtained from an adult with an advanced solid tumor such as melanoma, head and neck, liver or kidney cancer.

The chain recombines TRBV6-5 with TRBJ2-3; maybe TRBD1 (7 bases). V lost 6 bases, J lost 2 bases, and 12 bases lay in between. The germline gives CDR1 MNHEY, CDR2 SVGAGI. The CDR3 sequence is 14 residues long. The CDR3 DNA sequence: TGTGCCAGCAGCGCGGGACAGCCCACAGATACGCAGTATTTT. It yields the protein CASSAGQPTDTQYF.

This chain joins TRBV6-5 and TRBJ2-2; D gene ambiguous. With 2 bases removed from V and 4 bases from J, the gap between germline ends came to 8 bases. This CDR3 is built from 14 residues. Germline V lookup: CDR1 MNHEY, CDR2 SVGAGI. This chain's CDR3 is CASSYRPITGELFF. The CDR3 bases are TGTGCCAGCAGTTACCGGCCGATCACCGGGGAGCTGTTTTTT.

There are a few counts of this clone. The chain joins TRBV4-1 to TRBJ2-5; 7 bases match TRBD2. Germline V lookup: CDR1 MGHRA, CDR2 YSYEKL. The CDR3 extends over 15 amino acids. J gave up 5 bases and V 6 bases, and 12 bases lay outside the gene matches. CDR3 DNA: TGCGCCAGCAGTCCACCACCGGGACTATGGGAGACCCAGTACTTC. This encodes CASSPPPGLWETQYF.

The V gene is TRBV18, the J gene TRBJ2-3; 8 bases agree with TRBD2. Trimming removed 3 bases from V and 4 bases from J; junction bases left unmatched: 6. Germline V gene lookup returns CDR1 KGHSH and CDR2 LQKENI. There are 15 residues in the CDR3. The CDR3 here is CASSPYGGASDTQYF. The CDR3, as DNA: TGTGCCAGCTCACCCTACGGGGGGGCCTCAGATACGCAGTATTTT.

The rearrangement uses TRBV7-9 and TRBJ2-3; 7 bases fit TRBD2. The V segment lost 3 bases and the J segment 0 bases; nucleotides outside the gene matches: 6. The CDR3 length is 16 residues. CDR1 is SEHNR, CDR2 FQNEAQ, per germline (reference sequence). As DNA, the CDR3 is TGTGCCAGCAGCTTTCCCAGCGGGACTAGCACAGATACGCAGTATTTT. It specifies CASSFPSGTSTDTQYF.

This rearrangement joins TRBV7-3 to TRBJ2-1, with 8 nucleotides matching TRBD2. Germline V gene sequence: CDR1 SGHTA, CDR2 FQGTGA. V shed 5 bases and J 9 bases; nucleotides not matched to a gene: 15. The CDR3 is 16 amino acids. For the CDR3, the DNA is TGTGCCAGCAGCCCCGCTAGCGGGCCCGAGTACGGTGAGCAGTTCTTC. It is translated as CASSPASGPEYGEQFF.

The chain links TRBV10-2 to TRBJ1-1; D is uncertain. The CDR3 has 11 amino acids. Per germline, CDR1 WSHSY and CDR2 SAAADI. V lost 3 bases, J lost 4 bases, and 3 bases lay in between. The CDR3 loop is CASSEITEAFF. The CDR3 nucleotides read TGCGCCAGCAGTGAAATCACTGAAGCTTTCTTT.

The genes are TRBV7-2 and TRBJ1-4; the D is unclear. The V gene lost 5 bases and the J gene lost 4 bases, with 11 bases spanning the gap. CDR3 length equals 14 residues. The germline V gene encodes CDR1 SGHTA and CDR2 FQGNSA. CDR3 region: CASSRGRGNEKLFF. CDR3 in DNA: TGTGCCAGCAGCAGAGGACGGGGTAATGAAAAACTGTTTTTT.

This sequence joins TRBV19 and TRBJ2-3; tentative D call: TRBD1 (5 bases). Germline V gene sequence: CDR1 LNHDA, CDR2 SQIVND (reference sequence). Deletions cut 0 bases from V and 5 bases from J, with 9 bases between. The CDR3 has 14 residues. The CDR3 sequence: CASSIDRTGDTQYF. The CDR3 coding sequence is TGTGCCAGTAGTATAGATCGTACAGGAGATACGCAGTATTTT.

V is TRBV7-2 and J is TRBJ2-7, with a weak D call TRBD1 (5 bases). Germline V gene data show CDR1 as SGHTA and CDR2 as FQGNSA. Between the trimmed V and J ends, which lost 6 bases and 2 bases, there was a span of 20 bases. The CDR3 runs 16 residues. The DNA of the CDR3 is TGTGCCAGCAGGCGCCCAGGGTCGGACGGAACCTACGAGCAGTACTTC. Translating it yields CASRRPGSDGTYEQYF.

V usage is TRBV13 and J usage is TRBJ2-1, with D possibly being TRBD2 (5 bases). V was clipped by 5 bases and J by 6 bases, with 8 bases between them. Germline V CDR1 and CDR2: PRHDT, FYEKMQ (reference sequence). CDR3 length: 12 residues. The CDR3 DNA is TGTGCCAGCAGCCATGGGAGCAATGAGCAGTTCTTC. It specifies CASSHGSNEQFF.

The chain joins TRBV7-2 to TRBJ2-7, with TRBD2 matching over 14 bases. J was trimmed by 5 bases and V by 3 bases; bases with no gene match: 6. CDR1 SGHTA and CDR2 FQGNSA come from the germline V gene. The CDR3 extends over 16 amino acids. CDR3: CASSFMGGLAGDEQYF. The CDR3 region has the DNA TGTGCCAGCAGCTTTATGGGGGGACTAGCGGGAGACGAGCAGTACTTC. Using reference TRBV7-2 and TRBJ2-7 for the parts outside the CDR3, the full variable domain is GAGVSQSPSNKVTEKGKDVELRCDPISGHTALYWYRQSLGQGLEFLIYFQGNSAPDKSGLPSDRFSAERTGGSVSTLTIQRTQQEDSAVYLCASSFMGGLAGDEQYFGPGTRLTVT.

The genes are TRBV19 and TRBJ1-1; D call uncertain. From germline, CDR1 is LNHDA and CDR2 SQIVND (reference sequence). The CDR3 has 12 residues. V lost 3 bases and J 2 bases, leaving 4 bases between the germline ends. CDR3 nucleotide sequence: TGTGCCAGTAGTATTAAAAACACTGAAGCTTTCTTT. It translates to CASSIKNTEAFF.

This chain links TRBV7-2 with TRBJ2-3; 16 positions agree with TRBD2. CDR1 and CDR2 (germline): SGHTA, FQGNSA. The CDR3 has 18 amino acids. V lost 2 bases, J lost 1 base, and 3 bases stayed unmatched. The CDR3 nucleotides read TGTGCCAGCAGCTTAAGAGGGACTAGCGGGAGGGGCACAGATACGCAGTATTTT. It codes for CASSLRGTSGRGTDTQYF.

J is TRBJ1-2 and V is TRBV7-9; D unclear. The CDR3 is 10 residues long. The V and J ends lost 6 bases and 6 bases respectively, with 5 bases between them. Germline V CDR1 and CDR2: SEHNR, FQNEAQ (reference sequence). CDR3 DNA: TGTGCCAGCAGTGATAATGGCTACACCTTC. Translation: CASSDNGYTF.

V usage is TRBV5-8 and J usage is TRBJ1-2, with D possibly matching TRBD1 (5 bases). The germline V gene encodes CDR1 SGHTS and CDR2 YDEGEE. Trimming took 7 bases from V and 4 from J, leaving 14 bases between them. The CDR3 length is 13 residues. This CDR3 is CASRLGTPYGYTF. The DNA for the CDR3 is TGTGCCAGCCGACTGGGGACTCCCTATGGCTACACCTTC.

J is TRBJ2-3 and V is TRBV7-8, with D perhaps matching TRBD2 (6 bases). V was trimmed by 5 bases and J by 2 bases, leaving 26 bases between them. The germline V gene encodes CDR1 SGHVS and CDR2 FQNEAQ. The CDR3 loop spans 19 amino acids. The CDR3 protein is CASSGGRVRETGYTDTQYF. In nucleotides, the CDR3 is TGTGCCAGCAGCGGGGGAAGAGTGCGGGAAACCGGCTACACAGATACGCAGTATTTT.

This chain connects TRBV7-2 to TRBJ2-1; D is unclear. The CDR3 has 13 residues. V shed 2 bases and J shed 4 bases, with 6 bases lying between them. The germline V gene encodes CDR1 SGHTA and CDR2 FQGNSA. The CDR3 nucleotides are TGTGCCAGCAGCTTACAGCTTTACAATGAGCAGTTCTTC. This sequence encodes CASSLQLYNEQFF.

The chain employs TRBV29-1 and TRBJ1-1; the D is unclear. V gave up 4 bases and J gave up 4 bases, with 13 bases separating them. CDR1 is SQVTM, CDR2 ANQGSEA, per germline. The CDR3 is 13 amino acids. The CDR3 DNA sequence: TGCAGCGTTGTGAGGATCCAAGCCACTGAAGCTTTCTTT. It translates to CSVVRIQATEAFF. Combining the CDR3 with reference TRBV29-1 and TRBJ1-1 gives the whole variable domain SAVISQKPSRDICQRGTSLTIQCQVDSQVTMMFWYRQQPGQSLTLIATANQGSEATYESGFVIDKFPISRPNLTFSTLTVSNMSPEDSSIYLCSVVRIQATEAFFGQGTRLTVV.

For the CDR3, the DNA is TGTGCCAGCAGCCTATCGGGAACTCCCAATGAGCAGTTCTTC. It specifies CASSLSGTPNEQFF. This chain links TRBV7-2 with TRBJ2-1; D is perhaps TRBD2 (5 bases). Germline lookup yields CDR1 SGHTA and CDR2 FQGNSA. V dropped 5 bases and J dropped 6 bases, with 14 bases sitting between them. The length of the CDR3 is 14 residues. Full variable domain (missing parts from reference TRBV7-2 and TRBJ2-1): GAGVSQSPSNKVTEKGKDVELRCDPISGHTALYWYRQSLGQGLEFLIYFQGNSAPDKSGLPSDRFSAERTGGSVSTLTIQRTQQEDSAVYLCASSLSGTPNEQFFGPGTRLTVL.

V gene TRBV29-1 combines with J gene TRBJ2-7; 7 bases align to TRBD1. V trimming: 7 bases; J trimming: 1 base; junction bases outside the gene matches: 4. The CDR3 has 12 amino acids. Germline-derived CDR1 and CDR2 are SQVTM and ANQGSEA. Here the CDR3 DNA reads TGCAGCGGACAGGGTGGATCCTACGAGCAGTACTTC. This codes for CSGQGGSYEQYF.

This CDR3 is CASSYAPGHTYEQYF. CDR3 sequence (DNA): TGTGCCAGCAGTTACGCACCGGGACACACCTACGAGCAGTACTTC. V and J are TRBV6-5 and TRBJ2-7; maybe TRBD1 (6 bases). Trimming stripped 2 bases from V and 2 bases from J, with 13 bases between. CDR3 length: 15 residues. CDR1 is MNHEY and CDR2 is SVGAGI in the germline V gene.

The chain recombines TRBV19 with TRBJ1-1; unclear D gene. CDR3 length equals 13 residues. V was clipped by 3 bases and J by 4 bases, with 9 bases between them. Germline loops: CDR1 LNHDA, CDR2 SQIVND (reference sequence). The CDR3 reads CASSMPVITEAFF. CDR3 in DNA: TGTGCCAGTAGTATGCCAGTTATCACTGAAGCTTTCTTT.

J is TRBJ2-3 and V is TRBV7-3; 7 positions agree with TRBD2. Germline V gene lookup returns CDR1 SGHTA and CDR2 FQGTGA. The CDR3 spans 13 residues. Germline trimming cut 4 bases from V and 7 bases from J; bases unmatched to any gene: 5. The CDR3 sequence: CASSSPGGNTQYF. In nucleotides, the CDR3 is TGTGCCAGCAGCTCCCCGGGGGGTAATACGCAGTATTTT.

The V gene is TRBV19, the J gene TRBJ1-3; D is undetermined. CDR1 and CDR2 (germline): LNHDA, SQIVND (reference sequence). There are 15 residues in the CDR3. Deletions cut 5 bases from V and 0 bases from J, with 11 bases between. As DNA, the CDR3 is TGTGCCAGTAGTTTTAAGATCTACTCTGGAAACACCATATATTTT. Translating it yields CASSFKIYSGNTIYF.

The CDR3 loop reads CASSELTGITYEQYF. Written as DNA, the CDR3 is TGTGCCAGCAGTGAATTAACAGGGATTACCTACGAGCAGTACTTC. The chain recombines TRBV2 with TRBJ2-7; D might be TRBD1 (6 bases). V dropped 2 bases and J dropped 2 bases, with 13 bases sitting between them. CDR3 size: 15 residues. Germline values: CDR1 SNHLY, CDR2 FYNNEI.

This clone was picked up a small number of times. V usage is TRBV20-1 and J usage is TRBJ2-7, with a tentative D call TRBD2 (6 bases). V lost 5 bases and J 6 bases, leaving 11 bases between the germline ends. Germline V lookup: CDR1 DFQATT, CDR2 SNEGSKA (reference sequence). This CDR3 is 11 amino acids long. The CDR3 DNA follows: TGCAGTGCTCAGCGGGTAGGCGAGCAGTACTTC. As protein: CSAQRVGEQYF.

CDR3 coding DNA: TGTGCCAGCAGTGAACGTGGATTTGCAACTAATGAAAAACTGTTTTTT. Translating it yields CASSERGFATNEKLFF. This chain uses TRBV2 with TRBJ1-4; no definite D call. V was clipped by 2 bases and J by 0 bases, with 10 bases between them. The CDR3 sequence is 16 residues long. Germline assignment: CDR1 SNHLY and CDR2 FYNNEI.

The chain joins TRBV19 to TRBJ1-5; D ambiguous. V was shortened by 5 bases and J by 2 bases, with 13 bases between the two germline ends. Germline CDR1 is LNHDA and CDR2 is SQIVND (reference sequence). The CDR3 is 15 amino acids. CDR3 residues: CASSAGGWGNQPQHF. CDR3 nucleotides: TGTGCCAGTAGTGCGGGAGGATGGGGCAATCAGCCCCAGCATTTT.

This chain joins TRBV5-6 and TRBJ2-3; D is perhaps TRBD1 (5 bases). Trimming removed 1 base at V and 4 bases at J, with 10 bases between. CDR3 size: 14 residues. Germline V gives CDR1 SGHDT, CDR2 YYEEEE. The DNA for the CDR3 is TGTGCCAGCAGCTTGTACCAGGGCGCAGATACGCAGTATTTT. Residues: CASSLYQGADTQYF.

This sequence joins TRBV2 and TRBJ2-1; D is unclear. CDR1 is SNHLY and CDR2 is FYNNEI in the germline V gene. V was shortened by 8 bases and J by 0 bases, with 8 bases between the two germline ends. The CDR3 loop spans 13 amino acids. CDR3 region: CASVGNSYNEQFF. CDR3 nucleotides: TGTGCCAGCGTGGGAAACTCCTACAATGAGCAGTTCTTC.

A few counts support this clone. The gene calls are TRBV7-2 and TRBJ1-2, with TRBD1 identical over 7 bases. The V gene end was trimmed by 5 bases and the J gene end by 4 bases; junction bases not matched to a gene: 13. This CDR3 is built from 16 residues. CDR1 and CDR2 (germline): SGHTA, FQGNSA. The CDR3 protein is CASSPSGQLTIYGYTF. The CDR3 nucleotides are TGTGCCAGCAGCCCCTCGGGACAGCTGACAATCTATGGCTACACCTTC.